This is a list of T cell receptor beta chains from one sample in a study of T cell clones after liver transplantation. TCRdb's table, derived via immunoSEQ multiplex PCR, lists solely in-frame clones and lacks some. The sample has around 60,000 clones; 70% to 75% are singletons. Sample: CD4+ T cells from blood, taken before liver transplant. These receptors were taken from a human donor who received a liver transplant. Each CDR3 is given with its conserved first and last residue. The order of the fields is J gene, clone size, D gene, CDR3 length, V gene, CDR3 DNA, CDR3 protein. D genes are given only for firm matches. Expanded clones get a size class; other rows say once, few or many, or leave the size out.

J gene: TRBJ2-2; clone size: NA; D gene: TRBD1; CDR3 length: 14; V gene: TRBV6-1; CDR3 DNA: TGTGCCAGCAGCGTGACAGGGGTGAGCGGGGAGCTGTTTTTT; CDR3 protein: CASSVTGVSGELFF
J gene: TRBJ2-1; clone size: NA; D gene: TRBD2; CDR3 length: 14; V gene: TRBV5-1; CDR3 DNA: TGCGCCAGCTCCGGGACTAGCGGGGACAATGAGCAGTTCTTC; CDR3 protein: CASSGTSGDNEQFF
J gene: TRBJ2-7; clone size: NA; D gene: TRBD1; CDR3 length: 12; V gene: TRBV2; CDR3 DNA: TGTGCCAGCTTGGGACAGCGCTACGAGCAGTACTTC; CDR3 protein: CASLGQRYEQYF
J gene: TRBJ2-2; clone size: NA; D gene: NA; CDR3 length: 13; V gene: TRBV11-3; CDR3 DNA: TGTGCCAGCAGCTTTCGTGTCACCGGGGAGCTGTTTTTT; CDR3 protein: CASSFRVTGELFF
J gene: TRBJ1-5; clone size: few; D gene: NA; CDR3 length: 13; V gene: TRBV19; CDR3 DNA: TGTGCCAGAATACAGGGATATTGTCAGCCCCAGCATTTT; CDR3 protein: CARIQGYCQPQHF
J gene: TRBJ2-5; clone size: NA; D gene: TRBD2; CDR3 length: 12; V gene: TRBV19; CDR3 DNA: TGTGCCAGTAGTCCGGGGGGGGAGACCCAGTACTTC; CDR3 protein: CASSPGGETQYF
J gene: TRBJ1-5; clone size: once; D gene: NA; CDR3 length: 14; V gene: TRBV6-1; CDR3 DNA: TGTGCCAGCACCGACACCTCGGGGTATCAGCCCCAGCATTTT; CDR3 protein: CASTDTSGYQPQHF
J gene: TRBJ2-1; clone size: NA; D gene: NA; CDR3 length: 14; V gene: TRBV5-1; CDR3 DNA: TGCGCCAGCAGCTTACAGGGAGTTCGGGATGAGCAGTTCTTC; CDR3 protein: CASSLQGVRDEQFF
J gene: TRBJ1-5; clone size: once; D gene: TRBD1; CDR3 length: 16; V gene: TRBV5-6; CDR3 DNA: TGTGCCAGCACCCTCGGCGGGGACAGGGACGGTCAGCCCCAGCATTTT; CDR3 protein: CASTLGGDRDGQPQHF
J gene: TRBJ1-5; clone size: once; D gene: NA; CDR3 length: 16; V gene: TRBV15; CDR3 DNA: TGTGCCACCAGCAGAGGAGCACAGGGAAGCAATCAGCCCCAGCATTTT; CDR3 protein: CATSRGAQGSNQPQHF
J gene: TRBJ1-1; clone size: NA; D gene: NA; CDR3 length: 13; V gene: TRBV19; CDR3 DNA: TGTGCCAGTACCCCTAAGGGGGTCTTGAAAGCTTTCTTT; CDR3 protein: CASTPKGVLKAFF
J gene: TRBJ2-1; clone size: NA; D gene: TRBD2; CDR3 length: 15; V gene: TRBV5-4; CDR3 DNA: TGTGCCAGCAGCTTGCCCGGGGGGGCGGACAATGAGCAGTTCTTC; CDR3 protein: CASSLPGGADNEQFF
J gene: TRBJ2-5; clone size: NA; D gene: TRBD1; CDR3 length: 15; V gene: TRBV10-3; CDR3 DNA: TGTGCCATCAGCGCGGGACAGGGAGGCGAAGAGACCCAGTACTTC; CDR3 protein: CAISAGQGGEETQYF
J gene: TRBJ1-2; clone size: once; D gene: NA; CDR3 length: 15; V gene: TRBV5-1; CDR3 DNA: TGCGCCAGCAGCCCGGACAGATCTACTAACTATGGCTACACCTTC; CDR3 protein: CASSPDRSTNYGYTF
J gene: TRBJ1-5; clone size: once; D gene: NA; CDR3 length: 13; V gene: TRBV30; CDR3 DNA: TGTGCCTGGGCTACAGGGTTCGATCAGCCCCAGCATTTT; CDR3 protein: CAWATGFDQPQHF
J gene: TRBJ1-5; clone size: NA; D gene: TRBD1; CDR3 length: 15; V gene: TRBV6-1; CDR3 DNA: TGTGCCAGCTCACGAGGGGGCTTTGGCAATCAGCCCCAGCATTTT; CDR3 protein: CASSRGGFGNQPQHF
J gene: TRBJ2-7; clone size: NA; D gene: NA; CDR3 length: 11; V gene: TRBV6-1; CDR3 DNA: TGTGCCAGCAGTAAACACTACGAGCAGTACTTC; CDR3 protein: CASSKHYEQYF
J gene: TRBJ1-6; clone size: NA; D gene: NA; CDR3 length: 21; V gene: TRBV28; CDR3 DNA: TGTGCCAGCAGTTTGGGGACCAGGGGAAATTCAGGTGTTTCCTATAATTCACCCCTCCACTTT; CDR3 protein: CASSLGTRGNSGVSYNSPLHF
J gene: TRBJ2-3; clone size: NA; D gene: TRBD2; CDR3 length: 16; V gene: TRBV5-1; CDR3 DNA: TGCGCCAGCAGCACGGGACTAGCGGGGGGCACAGATACGCAGTATTTT; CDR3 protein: CASSTGLAGGTDTQYF
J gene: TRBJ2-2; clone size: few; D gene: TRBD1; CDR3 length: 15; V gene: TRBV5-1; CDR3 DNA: TGCGCCAGCACCATTGGGACAGCGAACACCGGGGAGCTGTTTTTT; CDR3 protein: CASTIGTANTGELFF
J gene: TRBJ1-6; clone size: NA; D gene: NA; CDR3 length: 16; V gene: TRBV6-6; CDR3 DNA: TGTGCCAGCAGACCCGGAGGGAGCTCCTATAATTCACCCCTCCACTTT; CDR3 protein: CASRPGGSSYNSPLHF
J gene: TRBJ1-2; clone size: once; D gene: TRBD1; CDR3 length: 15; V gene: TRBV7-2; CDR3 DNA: TGTGCCAGCAGCCCCCCCGGACAGGGGAGTTATGGCTACACCTTC; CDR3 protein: CASSPPGQGSYGYTF
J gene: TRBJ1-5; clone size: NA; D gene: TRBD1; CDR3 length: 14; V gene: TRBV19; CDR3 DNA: TGTGCCAGTACCGGGACAGGAGAAAATCAGCCCCAGCATTTT; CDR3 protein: CASTGTGENQPQHF
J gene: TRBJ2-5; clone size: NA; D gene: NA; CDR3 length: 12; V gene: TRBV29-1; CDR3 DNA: TGCAGCGTTGAAAGAGGGAAAGAGACCCAGTACTTC; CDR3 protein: CSVERGKETQYF
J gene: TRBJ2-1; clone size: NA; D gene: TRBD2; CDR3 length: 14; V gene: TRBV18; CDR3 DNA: TGTGCCAGCTCAAAAAACGGGGGGGGCGATGAGCAGTTCTTC; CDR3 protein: CASSKNGGGDEQFF
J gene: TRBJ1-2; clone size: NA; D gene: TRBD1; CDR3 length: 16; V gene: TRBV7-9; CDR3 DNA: TGTGCCAGCAGCTCCGGGACAGGGAATGGGTCGGATGGCTACACCTTC; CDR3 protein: CASSSGTGNGSDGYTF
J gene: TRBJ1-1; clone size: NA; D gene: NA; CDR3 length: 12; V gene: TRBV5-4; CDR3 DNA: TGTGCCAGCAGCATACATAACACTGAAGCTTTCTTT; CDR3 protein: CASSIHNTEAFF
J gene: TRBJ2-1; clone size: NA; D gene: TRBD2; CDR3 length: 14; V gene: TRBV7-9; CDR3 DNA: TGTGCCAGCAGCTTAGGCGGGACTAGCGGAGAGCAGTTCTTC; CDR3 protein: CASSLGGTSGEQFF
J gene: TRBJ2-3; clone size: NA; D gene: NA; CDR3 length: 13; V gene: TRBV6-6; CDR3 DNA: TGTGCCAGCAGTTACCGGGACACAGATACGCAGTATTTT; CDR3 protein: CASSYRDTDTQYF
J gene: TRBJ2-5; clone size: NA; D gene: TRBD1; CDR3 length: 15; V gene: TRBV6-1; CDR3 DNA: TGTGCCAGCAGTGGACAGGGGGCGCATGGGGAGACCCAGTACTTC; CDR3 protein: CASSGQGAHGETQYF
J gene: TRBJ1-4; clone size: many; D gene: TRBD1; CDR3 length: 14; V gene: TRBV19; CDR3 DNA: TGTGCCAGTAGGGCGACAGGGTGGAATGAAAAACTGTTTTTT; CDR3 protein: CASRATGWNEKLFF
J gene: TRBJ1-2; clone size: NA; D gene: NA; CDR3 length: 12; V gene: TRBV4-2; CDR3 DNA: TGTGCCAGCAGCCGCGGGACGTTGGGCTACACCTTC; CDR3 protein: CASSRGTLGYTF
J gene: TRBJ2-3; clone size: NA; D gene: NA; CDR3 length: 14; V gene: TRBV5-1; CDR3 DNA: TGCGCCAGCAGCTACGGGGGTGGCACAGATACGCAGTATTTT; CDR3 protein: CASSYGGGTDTQYF
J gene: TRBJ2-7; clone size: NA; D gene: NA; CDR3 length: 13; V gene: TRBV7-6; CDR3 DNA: TGTGCCAGCAGCTTAGTTCGCGTCGGCGAGCAGTACTTC; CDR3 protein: CASSLVRVGEQYF
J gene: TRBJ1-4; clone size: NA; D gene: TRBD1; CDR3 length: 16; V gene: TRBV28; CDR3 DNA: TGTGCCAGCTGTCCTCCGGGACAGGGGACCAATGAAAAACTGTTTTTT; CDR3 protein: CASCPPGQGTNEKLFF
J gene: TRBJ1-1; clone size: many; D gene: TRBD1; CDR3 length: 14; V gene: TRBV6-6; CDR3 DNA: TGTGCCAGCAGTCAACAGGGGGGGTACGGTGAAGCTTTCTTT; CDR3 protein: CASSQQGGYGEAFF
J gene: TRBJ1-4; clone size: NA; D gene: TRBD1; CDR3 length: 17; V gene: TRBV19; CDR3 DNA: TGTGCCAGTAGTATTTCAGGGGGCCCGCAGGCTAATGAAAAACTGTTTTTT; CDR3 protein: CASSISGGPQANEKLFF
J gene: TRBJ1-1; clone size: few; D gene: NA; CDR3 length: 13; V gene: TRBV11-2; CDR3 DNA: TGTGCCAGCAGCTTAGCGACAGGTAGTCAAGCTTTCTTT; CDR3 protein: CASSLATGSQAFF
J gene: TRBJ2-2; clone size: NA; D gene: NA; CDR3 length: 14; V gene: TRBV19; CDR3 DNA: TGTGCCAGTAGTAACTGGGCAGCCACCGGGGAGCTGTTTTTT; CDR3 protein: CASSNWAATGELFF
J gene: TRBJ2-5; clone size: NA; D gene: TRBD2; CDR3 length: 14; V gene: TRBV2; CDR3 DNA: TGTGCCAGCAAGTTGGGGACTAGCGGGGAGACCCAGTACTTC; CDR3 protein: CASKLGTSGETQYF
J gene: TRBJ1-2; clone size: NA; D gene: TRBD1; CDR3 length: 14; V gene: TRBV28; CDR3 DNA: TGTGCCAGCAGCAGACAGGGGGCGGCCTATGGCTACACCTTC; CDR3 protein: CASSRQGAAYGYTF
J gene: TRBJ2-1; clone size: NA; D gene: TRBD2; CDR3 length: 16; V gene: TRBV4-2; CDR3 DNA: TGTGCCAGCAGCCAGTCGACTAGCGGGGAAGTGGGGGGGCAGTTCTTC; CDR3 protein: CASSQSTSGEVGGQFF
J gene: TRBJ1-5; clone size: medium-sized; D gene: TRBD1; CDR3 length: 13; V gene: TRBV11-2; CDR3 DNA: TGTGCCAGCAACAGGGGGTTCAATCAGCCCCAGCATTTT; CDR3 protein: CASNRGFNQPQHF
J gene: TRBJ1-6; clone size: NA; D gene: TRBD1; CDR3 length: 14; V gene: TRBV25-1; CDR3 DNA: TGTGCCAGCAGTGATGAACAGGGGAATTCACCCCTCCACTTT; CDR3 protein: CASSDEQGNSPLHF
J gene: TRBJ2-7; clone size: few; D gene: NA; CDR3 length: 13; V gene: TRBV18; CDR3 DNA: TGTGCCAGCTCCCCAACTACACAGGGCGAGGGGTACTTC; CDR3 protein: CASSPTTQGEGYF
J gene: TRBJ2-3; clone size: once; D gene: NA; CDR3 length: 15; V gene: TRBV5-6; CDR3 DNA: TGTGCCAGCAGCTTGGCAGGGTTGGGCGCAGATACGCAGTATTTT; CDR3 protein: CASSLAGLGADTQYF
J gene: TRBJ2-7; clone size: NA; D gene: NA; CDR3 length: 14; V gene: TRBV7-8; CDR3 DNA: TGTGCCAGCAGCCAGCAGGGGGGCCCCTACGAGCAGTACTTC; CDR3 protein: CASSQQGGPYEQYF
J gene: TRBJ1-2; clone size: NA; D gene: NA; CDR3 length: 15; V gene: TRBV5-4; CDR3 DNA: TGTGCCAGCAGCGGGGGCCTGGCGGAGGAAGTAGGCTACACCTTC; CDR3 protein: CASSGGLAEEVGYTF
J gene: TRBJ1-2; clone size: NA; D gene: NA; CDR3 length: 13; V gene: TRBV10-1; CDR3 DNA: TGCGCCAGCAGTGCTTCAGGAACGTATGGCTACACCTTC; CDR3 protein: CASSASGTYGYTF
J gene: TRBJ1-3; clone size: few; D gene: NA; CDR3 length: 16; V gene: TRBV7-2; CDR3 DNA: TGTGCCAGCAGCAAACAGGCAACAACCTCTGGAAACACCATATATTTT; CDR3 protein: CASSKQATTSGNTIYF
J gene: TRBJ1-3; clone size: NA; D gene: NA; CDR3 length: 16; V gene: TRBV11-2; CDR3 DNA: TGTGCCAGCAGCTCAACCGGACAGAGCTCTGGAAACACCATATATTTT; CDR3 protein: CASSSTGQSSGNTIYF
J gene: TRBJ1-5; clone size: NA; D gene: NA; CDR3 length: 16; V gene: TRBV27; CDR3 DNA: TGTGCCAGCAGGTTTGGGGGGACGAATAGCAATCAGCCCCAGCATTTT; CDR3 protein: CASRFGGTNSNQPQHF
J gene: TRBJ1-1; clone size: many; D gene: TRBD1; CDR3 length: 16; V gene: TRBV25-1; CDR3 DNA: TGTGCCAGCAGTGAATATGTGGCTGGACAGGGCACTGAAGCTTTCTTT; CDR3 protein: CASSEYVAGQGTEAFF
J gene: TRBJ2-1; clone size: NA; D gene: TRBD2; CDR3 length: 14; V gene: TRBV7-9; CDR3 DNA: TGTGCCAGCAGCTTATCCGGGGGGGCAAATGAGCAGTTCTTC; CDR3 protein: CASSLSGGANEQFF
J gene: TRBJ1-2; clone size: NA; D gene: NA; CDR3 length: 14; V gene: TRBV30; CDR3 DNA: TGTGCCTGGAGTGTCTTGGGGCTTAACTATGGCTACACCTTC; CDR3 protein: CAWSVLGLNYGYTF
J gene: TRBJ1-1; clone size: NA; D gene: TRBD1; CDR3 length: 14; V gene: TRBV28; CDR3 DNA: TGTGCCAGCACCCGACAGGGGGCGCGAACTGAAGCTTTCTTT; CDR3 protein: CASTRQGARTEAFF
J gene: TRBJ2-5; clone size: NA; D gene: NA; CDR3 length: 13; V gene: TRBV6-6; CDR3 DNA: TGTGCCAGCATTGACAGGTACCAAGAGACCCAGTACTTC; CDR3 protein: CASIDRYQETQYF
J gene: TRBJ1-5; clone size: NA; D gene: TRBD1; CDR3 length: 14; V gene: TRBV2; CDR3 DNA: TGTGCCAGCAGCGGGGACAGGGGTGAACAGCCCCAGCATTTT; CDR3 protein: CASSGDRGEQPQHF
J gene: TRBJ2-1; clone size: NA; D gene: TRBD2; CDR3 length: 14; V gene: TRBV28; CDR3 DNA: TGTGCCAGCAGGTCTAGCGGGGGTTACAATGAGCAGTTCTTC; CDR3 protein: CASRSSGGYNEQFF